This TCR beta chain was retrieved from a study of graft-versus-host responses after intestinal transplantation. At the level of the study: Those transplanted obtained multivisceral, liver-intestinal, or isolated intestinal grafts. Anti-thymocyte globulin induction, then tacrolimus and steroids for 3 to 4 years, went to all recipients. Study-level points and caveats: Some GvH clones appeared in ileal mucosa or blood before recipient bone marrow.

For this clone: Its antigen is undetermined.

CDR1 and CDR2 (germline): SGHTS, YDEGEE. The V and J ends lost 2 bases and 3 bases respectively, with 4 bases between them. The CDR3 extends over 12 amino acids. Produced via immunoSEQ multiplex PCR; TCRdb's table is partial and in-frame only. The repertoire includes just over 20,000 clones, 80% to 90% of them detected once, and around 5% sits in the top ten. This receptor was taken from a human patient who received an intestinal transplant, so some T cells may come from the graft donor. V usage is TRBV5-8 and J usage is TRBJ2-3, with D unclear. The sample was PBMCs, taken approximately 65 days after intestinal transplantation. CDR3 coding DNA: TGTGCCAGCAGCTTTGGAACAGATACGCAGTATTTT. Its translation: CASSFGTDTQYF.